Each of the 18 T cell receptor beta chains below was sequenced from the same sample in a study of beta chain features in type 1 diabetes. Every bit of the isolated RNA underwent reverse transcription, so sequencing read expressed TCRB transcripts. Here immunoSEQ multiplex PCR was the method, and the copy in TCRdb shows in-frame clones only, minus some. The table records some 250,000 clones, 25% to 30% of them present only once. The sequenced sample consisted of central memory CD4+ T cells from blood. The receptors stem from a man younger than 40 in good health.

This clone was detected many times. V is TRBV28 and J is TRBJ2-5, with D tentatively TRBD1 (6 bases). Germline loops: CDR1 MDHEN, CDR2 SYDVKM. V dropped 4 bases and J dropped 3 bases, with 12 bases sitting between them. The CDR3 spans 14 residues. The CDR3 region has the DNA TGTGCCAGCAGTTACGGGTACAGGGAAGAGACCCAGTACTTC. Translation: CASSYGYREETQYF.

This clone was seen a handful of times. The V and J genes are TRBV30 and TRBJ2-1, with D possibly matching TRBD2 (6 bases). CDR3 size: 14 residues. Germline CDR1 is GTSNPN and CDR2 is SVGIG (reference sequence). Deletions cut 5 bases from V and 8 bases from J, with 19 bases between. This CDR3 reads CAWGRRRPGDEQFF. DNA for the CDR3: TGTGCCTGGGGACGTCGACGGCCGGGGGATGAGCAGTTCTTC.

This clone was seen only a few times. This sequence joins TRBV6-1 and TRBJ2-7, with D uncertain. CDR3 length: 13 residues. Trimming cost V 6 bases and J 2 bases, with 11 bases left between them. CDR1 is MNHNS and CDR2 is SASEGT in the germline V gene. As DNA, the CDR3 is TGTGCCAGCAGACCGCACCCAACCTACGAGCAGTACTTC. Translated, it gives CASRPHPTYEQYF.

The V and J genes are TRBV2 and TRBJ2-2; D is ambiguous. V was trimmed by 5 bases and J by 4 bases, leaving 11 bases between them. CDR1 SNHLY and CDR2 FYNNEI come from the germline V gene. This CDR3 is built from 14 residues. CDR3 region: CASSNRQLTGELFF. CDR3 in DNA: TGTGCCAGCAGTAACCGCCAGCTCACCGGGGAGCTGTTTTTT.

The rearrangement uses TRBV5-1 and TRBJ1-2, with a weak D call TRBD1 (6 bases). The CDR3 runs to 15 residues. V dropped 4 bases and J dropped 2 bases, with 15 bases sitting between them. CDR1 is SGHRS and CDR2 is YFSETQ in the germline V gene. This chain's CDR3 is CASSAGQGQNYGYTF. The CDR3 DNA is TGCGCCAGCAGCGCTGGCCAGGGGCAAAACTATGGCTACACCTTC. Full variable domain (missing parts from reference TRBV5-1 and TRBJ1-2): KAGVTQTPRYLIKTRGQQVTLSCSPISGHRSVSWYQQTPGQGLQFLFEYFSETQRNKGNFPGRFSGRQFSNSRSEMNVSTLELGDSALYLCASSAGQGQNYGYTFGSGTRLTVV.

This clone was seen only a few times. V usage is TRBV7-2 and J usage is TRBJ2-5; 7 bases are shared with TRBD2. From germline, CDR1 is SGHTA and CDR2 FQGNSA. J gave up 2 bases and V 4 bases, and 4 bases lay outside the gene matches. The CDR3 covers 14 residues. CDR3 region: CASSSGTKQETQYF. CDR3 DNA sequence: TGTGCCAGCAGCTCCGGGACTAAACAAGAGACCCAGTACTTC.

J is TRBJ1-5 and V is TRBV4-1; D might be TRBD1 (5 bases). The ends were cut back, 2 bases at V and 4 bases at J, with 9 bases in the middle. Germline V gene data show CDR1 as MGHRA and CDR2 as YSYEKL. This CDR3 has 14 residues. Here the CDR3 reads CASSQRRANQPQHF. Written as DNA, the CDR3 is TGCGCCAGCAGCCAACGCAGGGCTAATCAGCCCCAGCATTTT.

The rearrangement links TRBV7-9 to TRBJ2-2, with D uncertain. Germline CDR1 reads SEHNR; CDR2 reads FQNEAQ (reference sequence). The CDR3 consists of 15 residues. Trimming removed 0 bases from V and 6 bases from J, with 11 bases in between. The CDR3 coding sequence is TGTGCCAGCAGCTTAGCGGCAATTCTGGCCGGGGAGCTGTTTTTT. Its translation: CASSLAAILAGELFF.

This clone was seen a few times. V and J are TRBV19 and TRBJ2-5, with TRBD1 matching 10 bases. V lost 6 bases and J lost 4; bases outside the gene matches: 5. This CDR3 spans 14 amino acids. CDR1 and CDR2 (germline): LNHDA, SQIVND (reference sequence). The DNA for the CDR3 is TGTGCCAGTAGCGACGGACAGGGGGGAGAGACCCAGTACTTC. This translates into CASSDGQGGETQYF.

This clone was counted many times. This sequence joins TRBV7-2 and TRBJ2-5; 7 bases align to TRBD2. The germline gives CDR1 SGHTA, CDR2 FQGNSA. There are 14 residues in the CDR3. V was pared by 2 bases and J by 4 bases, with 4 bases of the junction left unmatched. CDR3: CASSLMGGRETQYF. The CDR3 DNA follows: TGTGCCAGCAGCTTAATGGGCGGGAGAGAGACCCAGTACTTC.

V gene TRBV10-3 combines with J gene TRBJ1-6, with a possible D match to TRBD1 (5 bases). Germline values: CDR1 ENHRY, CDR2 SYGVKD. V lost 3 bases and J 7 bases, leaving 13 bases between the germline ends. The CDR3 extends over 15 amino acids. The CDR3 here is CAISERQGANSPLHF. In DNA form, the CDR3 reads TGTGCCATCAGTGAACGGCAGGGCGCAAATTCACCCCTCCACTTT.

The chain combines TRBV6-7 with TRBJ2-3; D not resolved. TRBV6-7 is marked as an open reading frame, function uncertain. V lost 6 bases to trimming and J lost 14 bases, with 12 bases between them. The length of the CDR3 is 10 residues. The CDR3 reads CASSSRLGYF. The CDR3 nucleotides are TGTGCCAGCAGCTCGCGTCTTGGGTATTTT.

This clone has more than one count but fewer than ten. The chain carries TRBV7-8 and TRBJ2-2; D not resolved. The germline gives CDR1 SGHVS, CDR2 FQNEAQ. The CDR3 runs to 14 residues. V dropped 2 bases and J dropped 1 base, with 5 bases sitting between them. CDR3 in DNA: TGTGCCAGCAGCTTATCGGGGAACACCGGGGAGCTGTTTTTT. This codes for CASSLSGNTGELFF.

This clone was observed a few times. The rearrangement joins TRBV10-3 to TRBJ1-2; 7 bases map to TRBD1. The CDR3 covers 15 residues. Trimming removed 6 bases from V and 4 bases from J; junction bases left unmatched: 11. Looked up from germline, CDR1 is ENHRY and CDR2 is SYGVKD. In DNA, the CDR3 is TGTGCCATCAGCCGACAGGGAGCTTGGGGCTATGGCTACACCTTC. Protein: CAISRQGAWGYGYTF.

This clone was recorded a few times. The genes are TRBV7-2 and TRBJ2-1; no clear D. Deletions cut 1 base from V and 0 bases from J, with 7 bases between. Per germline, CDR1 SGHTA and CDR2 FQGNSA. The CDR3 is 15 amino acids. CDR3 nucleotide sequence: TGTGCCAGCAGCTTAGATCTGTCCTCCTACAATGAGCAGTTCTTC. Translating it yields CASSLDLSSYNEQFF. Full variable domain (remainder filled in from reference TRBV7-2 and TRBJ2-1): GAGVSQSPSNKVTEKGKDVELRCDPISGHTALYWYRQSLGQGLEFLIYFQGNSAPDKSGLPSDRFSAERTGGSVSTLTIQRTQQEDSAVYLCASSLDLSSYNEQFFGPGTRLTVL.

This rearrangement joins TRBV7-2 to TRBJ2-3; D not certain. The CDR3 loop spans 13 amino acids. Per germline, CDR1 SGHTA and CDR2 FQGNSA. The ends were cut back, 8 bases at V and 4 bases at J, with 13 bases in the middle. The CDR3 DNA is TGTGCCAGCGGGCTCGGCAGGTCAGATACGCAGTATTTT. It is translated as CASGLGRSDTQYF.

This clone was seen a handful of times. The rearrangement links TRBV7-9 to TRBJ2-3; 7 bases map to TRBD2. Trimming cost V 7 bases and J 4 bases; bases outside gene matches: 14. Germline V gene data show CDR1 as SEHNR and CDR2 as FQNEAQ (reference sequence). The CDR3 runs to 16 residues. CDR3 nucleotide sequence: TGTGCCAGCACTTACGGGACGGGAGGCAGCGCAGATACGCAGTATTTT. This codes for CASTYGTGGSADTQYF.

This clone has just a few counts. The genes are TRBV25-1 and TRBJ2-2; D gene ambiguous. The germline V gene has CDR1 MGHDK and CDR2 SYGVNS. V shed 8 bases and J shed 7 bases, with 20 bases lying between them. The CDR3 runs 15 residues. The CDR3 loop reads CASSSLSGDGGELFF. For the CDR3, the DNA is TGTGCCAGCTCTTCCCTCTCAGGAGACGGCGGGGAGCTGTTTTTT.